This T cell receptor beta chain is drawn from a study of T cells in Graves' hyperthyroidism and ophthalmopathy (dated by TCRdb to the late 2010s). Study-wide context: Peripheral blood samples were taken at initial diagnosis, before any treatment was given. TCR V-J signatures able to tell the groups apart were searched for in a discovery cohort of 100 patients, of whom around 42 had Graves' ophthalmopathy and some 60 had stable Graves' hyperthyroidism. An independent validation cohort of under 20 hyperthyroidism patients and approximately 17 patients who later progressed to ophthalmopathy tested prospective prediction of ophthalmopathy. The 100 discovery patients were randomly divided into training and test sets at a 7:3 ratio. Thyroid tissue and blood T-cell repertoires from about six Graves' hyperthyroidism patients were also compared in the study. After blood sampling, hyperthyroidism patients were treated with methimazole at a starting dose of 30 mg daily, and ophthalmopathy patients were treated with high-dose intravenous methylprednisolone. According to the paper, TCR Vbeta CDR3 sequencing was carried out on about 140 peripheral blood samples, which came from 40 to 45 ophthalmopathy, 80 or so hyperthyroidism and about 17 progressor patients. Study-wide findings and limitations: Sample size was not statistically predetermined, and blinding of investigators to group allocation was not performed. Blood samples also contained most of the expanded thyroid clonotypes (frequency above 0.001), which suggests that blood repertoires may reflect thyroid immune responses. A model built on a 13 V-J signature distinguished ophthalmopathy from stable hyperthyroidism, reaching around 88% sensitivity and 81.08% specificity in cross-validation and 80%/75% in testing. In validation, progression to ophthalmopathy was predicted by the model with nearly 71% sensitivity and 72.22% specificity, a median of 6.5 months before onset.

Amplification of TCR beta CDR3 regions was carried out from RNA transcripts. The TCR CDR3 was subjected to a first round of RT-PCR using the HTBI primer set and the Qiagen OneStep RT-PCR kit. A second multiplex PCR round built the libraries, followed by size selection and purification. Libraries were sequenced paired-end with 100 bp reads on an Illumina HiSeq2000. For the original study's pipeline: SOAPnuke was used to process the raw data, throwing out any read that contained adapters or uncalled bases, had a mean Phred below 15, or lacked an exact constant-primer or identifier match. High-quality paired reads were merged using COPE v1.2.5, and each unique nucleotide sequence was defined as a clonotype. MiTCR v1.1 was used to align clonotypes to the IMGT TRBV, TRBD and TRBJ reference segments. Analysis was restricted to V-J combinations with a frequency above 0.0001, which covered roughly 99% of repertoires. The TCS score was defined as F50 (clonal expansion) divided by E x V (chaos), with BLOSUM62-based TCRdist calculated between CDR3 peptides within each V-J. Welch's t-statistics and random forest reduced several hundred V-J features to 10 to 15, which were used in a naive Bayes classifier (R e1071). Using fastp at Q25 and MiXCR, TCRdb reprocessed the public reads and kept productive beta chains. Merged by CDR3 protein, the rows form single entries marked with the most common genes and DNA. The V and J calls shown here were made by TCRdb, not taken from the authors' results. The sample profile shows more than 300,000 distinct CDR3 sequences; 17% of them were found once. Around a third of the sample is taken by the ten largest.

Hyperthyroidism patients were newly diagnosed, with disease duration under 2 months, and aged 18 to 65 years. Patients with uncontrolled infections, other autoimmune diseases, pregnancy or lactation were excluded. Diagnoses were based on clinical symptoms, serum thyroxine and TRAb, thyroid ultrasound and orbital computed tomography. For progressor patients, blood was drawn at the first diagnosis of hyperthyroidism, before any ophthalmopathy symptoms had appeared. PBMCs were separated from over 9 ml of fresh peripheral blood using Ficoll-Paque density gradient centrifugation. Progressor patients were defined as those initially diagnosed with Graves' hyperthyroidism in whom ophthalmopathy developed during follow-up. Total RNA was extracted with Trizol reagent, and quality was checked on an Agilent 2100 Bioanalyzer. There are a few counts of this clonotype. Its antigen is still unknown. Base quality data are lacking; no much larger clone is found one base away.

CDR1 SGHRS and CDR2 YFSETQ are derived from the germline V gene. At the junction V is shortened by 0 bases and J by 0 bases, with 7 bases in between. The CDR3 holds 15 amino acids from the cysteine to the phenylalanine. Only the CDR3 DNA is retained, 45 bases long and in frame from the first base. The rearrangement combines TRBV5-1 with TRBJ1-3; the D gene is perhaps TRBD1, from 6 matching bases. The TCR comes from a woman under 40 with Graves' hyperthyroidism that later progressed to Graves' ophthalmopathy. Sequencing input: blood. This receptor has the CDR3 CASSLGDNSGNTIYF. The nucleotides read TGCGCCAGCAGCTTGGGGGACAACTCTGGAAACACCATATATTTT.